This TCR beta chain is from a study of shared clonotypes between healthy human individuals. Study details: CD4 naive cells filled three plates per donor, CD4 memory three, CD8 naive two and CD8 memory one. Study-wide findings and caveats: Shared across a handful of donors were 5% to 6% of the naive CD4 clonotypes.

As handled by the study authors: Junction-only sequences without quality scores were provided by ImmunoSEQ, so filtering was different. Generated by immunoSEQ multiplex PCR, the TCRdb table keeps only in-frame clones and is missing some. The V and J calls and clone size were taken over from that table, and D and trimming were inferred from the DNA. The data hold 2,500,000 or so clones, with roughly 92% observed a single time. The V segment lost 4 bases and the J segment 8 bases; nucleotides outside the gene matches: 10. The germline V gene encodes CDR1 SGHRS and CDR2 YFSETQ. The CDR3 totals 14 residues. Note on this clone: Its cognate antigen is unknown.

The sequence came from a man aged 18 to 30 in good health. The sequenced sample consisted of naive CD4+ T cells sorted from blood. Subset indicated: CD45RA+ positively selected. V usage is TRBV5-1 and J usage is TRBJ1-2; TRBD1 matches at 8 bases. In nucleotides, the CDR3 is TGCGCCAGCAGCCCGGACAGGGAGGGAGGGGGCTACACCTTC. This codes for CASSPDREGGGYTF. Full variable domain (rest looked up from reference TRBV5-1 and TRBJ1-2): KAGVTQTPRYLIKTRGQQVTLSCSPISGHRSVSWYQQTPGQGLQFLFEYFSETQRNKGNFPGRFSGRQFSNSRSEMNVSTLELGDSALYLCASSPDREGGGYTFGSGTRLTVV.